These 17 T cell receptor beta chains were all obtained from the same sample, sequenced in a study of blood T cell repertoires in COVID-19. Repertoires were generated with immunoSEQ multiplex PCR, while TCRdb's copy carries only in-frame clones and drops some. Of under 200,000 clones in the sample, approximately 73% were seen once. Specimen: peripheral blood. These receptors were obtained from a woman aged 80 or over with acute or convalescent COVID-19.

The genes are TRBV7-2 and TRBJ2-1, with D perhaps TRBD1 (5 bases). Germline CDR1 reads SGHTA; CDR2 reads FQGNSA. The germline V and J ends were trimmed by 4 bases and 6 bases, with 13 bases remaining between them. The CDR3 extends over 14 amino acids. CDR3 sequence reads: CASSSRAKGNEQFF. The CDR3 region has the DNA TGTGCCAGCAGCTCCAGGGCGAAGGGCAATGAGCAGTTCTTC. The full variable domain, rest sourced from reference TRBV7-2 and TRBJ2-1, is GAGVSQSPSNKVTEKGKDVELRCDPISGHTALYWYRQSLGQGLEFLIYFQGNSAPDKSGLPSDRFSAERTGGSVSTLTIQRTQQEDSAVYLCASSSRAKGNEQFFGPGTRLTVL.

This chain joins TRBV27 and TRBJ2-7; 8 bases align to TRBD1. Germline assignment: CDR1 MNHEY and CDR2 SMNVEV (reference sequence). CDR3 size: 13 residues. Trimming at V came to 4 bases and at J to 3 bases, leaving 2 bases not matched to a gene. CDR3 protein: CASSSTGGYEQYF. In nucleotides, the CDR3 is TGTGCCAGCAGTTCCACAGGGGGCTACGAGCAGTACTTC.

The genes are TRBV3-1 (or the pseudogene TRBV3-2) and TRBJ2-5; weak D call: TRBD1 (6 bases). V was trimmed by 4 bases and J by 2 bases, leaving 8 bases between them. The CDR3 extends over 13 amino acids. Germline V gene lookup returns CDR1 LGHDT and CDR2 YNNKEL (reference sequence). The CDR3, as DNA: TGTGCCAGCAGCCGCGACAGGCAAGAGACCCAGTACTTC. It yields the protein CASSRDRQETQYF.

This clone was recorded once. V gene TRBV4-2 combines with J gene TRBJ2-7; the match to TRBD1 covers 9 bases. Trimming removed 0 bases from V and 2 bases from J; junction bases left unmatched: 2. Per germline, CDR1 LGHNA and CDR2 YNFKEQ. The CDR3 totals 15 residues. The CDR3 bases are TGTGCCAGCAGCCAAGAGAGACAGGGGGCCTACGAGCAGTACTTC. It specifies CASSQERQGAYEQYF.

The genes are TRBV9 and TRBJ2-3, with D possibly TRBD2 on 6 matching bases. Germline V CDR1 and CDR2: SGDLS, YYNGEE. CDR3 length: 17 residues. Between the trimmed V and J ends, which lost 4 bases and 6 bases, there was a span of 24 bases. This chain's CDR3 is CASSSGGSGYLGDTQYF. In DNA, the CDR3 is TGTGCCAGCAGCTCCGGGGGTAGCGGTTACCTCGGGGATACGCAGTATTTT.

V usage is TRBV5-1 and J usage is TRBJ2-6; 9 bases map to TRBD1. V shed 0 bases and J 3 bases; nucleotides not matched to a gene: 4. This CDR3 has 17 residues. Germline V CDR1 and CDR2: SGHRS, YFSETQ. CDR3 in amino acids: CASSLEGQGFGANVLTF. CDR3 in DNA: TGCGCCAGCAGCTTGGAGGGACAGGGCTTTGGGGCCAACGTCCTGACTTTC.

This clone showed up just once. Written as DNA, the CDR3 is TGTGCCACCAGCAGAGACACTTACACTGAAGCTTTCTTT. It codes for CATSRDTYTEAFF. The chain recombines TRBV15 with TRBJ1-1, with no clear D. The V and J ends lost 0 bases and 3 bases respectively, with 5 bases between them. Germline assignment: CDR1 LNHNV and CDR2 YYDKDF (reference sequence). The CDR3 runs 13 residues. The full variable domain, its missing parts supplied by reference TRBV15 and TRBJ1-1, is DAMVIQNPRYQVTQFGKPVTLSCSQTLNHNVMYWYQQKSSQAPKLLFHYYDKDFNNEADTPDNFQSRRPNTSFCFLDIRSPGLGDTAMYLCATSRDTYTEAFFGQGTRLTVV.

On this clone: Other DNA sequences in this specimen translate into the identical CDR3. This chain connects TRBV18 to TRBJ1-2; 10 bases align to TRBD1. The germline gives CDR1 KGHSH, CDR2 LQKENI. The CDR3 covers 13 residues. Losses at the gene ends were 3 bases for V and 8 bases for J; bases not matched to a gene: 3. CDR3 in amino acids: CASSPGTGEGYTF. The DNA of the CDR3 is TGTGCCAGCTCACCGGGGACAGGGGAAGGCTACACCTTC.

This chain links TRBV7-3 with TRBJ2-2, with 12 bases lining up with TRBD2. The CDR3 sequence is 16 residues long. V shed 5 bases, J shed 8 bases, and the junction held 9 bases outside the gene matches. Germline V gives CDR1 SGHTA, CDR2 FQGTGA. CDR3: CASSHRLAGESGELFF. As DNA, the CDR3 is TGTGCCAGCAGCCATAGACTAGCGGGAGAAAGTGGGGAGCTGTTTTTT.

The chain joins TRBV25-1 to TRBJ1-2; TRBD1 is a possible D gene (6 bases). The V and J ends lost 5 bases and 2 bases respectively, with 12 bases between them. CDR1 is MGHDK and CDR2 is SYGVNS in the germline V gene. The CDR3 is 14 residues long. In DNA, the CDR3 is TGTGCCAGCAGTAACATACAGGGAAACTATGGCTACACCTTC. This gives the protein CASSNIQGNYGYTF.

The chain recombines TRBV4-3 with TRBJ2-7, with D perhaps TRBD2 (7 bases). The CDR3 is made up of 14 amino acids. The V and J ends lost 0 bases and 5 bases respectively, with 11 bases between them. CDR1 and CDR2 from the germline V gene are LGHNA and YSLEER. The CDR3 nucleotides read TGCGCCAGCAGCCAAGAGGCGGGGGCCCACGAGCAGTACTTC. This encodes CASSQEAGAHEQYF.

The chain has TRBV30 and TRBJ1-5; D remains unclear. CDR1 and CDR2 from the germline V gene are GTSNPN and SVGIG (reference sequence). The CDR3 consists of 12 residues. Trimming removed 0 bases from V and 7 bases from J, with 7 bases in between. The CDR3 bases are TGTGCCTGGAGTGTACGTGGCCAGCCCCAGCATTTT. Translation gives CAWSVRGQPQHF.

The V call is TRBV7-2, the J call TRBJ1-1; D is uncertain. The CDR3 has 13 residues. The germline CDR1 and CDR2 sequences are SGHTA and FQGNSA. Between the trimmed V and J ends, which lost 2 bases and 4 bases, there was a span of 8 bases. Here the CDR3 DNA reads TGTGCCAGCAGCTTAAATTATCCCACTGAAGCTTTCTTT. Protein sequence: CASSLNYPTEAFF. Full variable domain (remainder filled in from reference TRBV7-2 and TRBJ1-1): GAGVSQSPSNKVTEKGKDVELRCDPISGHTALYWYRQSLGQGLEFLIYFQGNSAPDKSGLPSDRFSAERTGGSVSTLTIQRTQQEDSAVYLCASSLNYPTEAFFGQGTRLTVV.

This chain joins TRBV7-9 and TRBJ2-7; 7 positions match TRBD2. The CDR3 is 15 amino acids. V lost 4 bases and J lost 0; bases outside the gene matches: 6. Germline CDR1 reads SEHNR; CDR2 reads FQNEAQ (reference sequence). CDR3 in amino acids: CASSSGGRDSYEQYF. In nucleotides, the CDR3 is TGTGCCAGCAGCTCCGGAGGGAGGGACTCCTACGAGCAGTACTTC.

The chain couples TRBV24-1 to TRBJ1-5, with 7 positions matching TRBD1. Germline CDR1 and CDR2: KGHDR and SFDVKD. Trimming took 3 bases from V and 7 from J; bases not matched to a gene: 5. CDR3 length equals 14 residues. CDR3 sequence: CATSDGDRAQPQHF. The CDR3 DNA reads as TGTGCCACCAGTGATGGCGACAGGGCCCAGCCCCAGCATTTT.

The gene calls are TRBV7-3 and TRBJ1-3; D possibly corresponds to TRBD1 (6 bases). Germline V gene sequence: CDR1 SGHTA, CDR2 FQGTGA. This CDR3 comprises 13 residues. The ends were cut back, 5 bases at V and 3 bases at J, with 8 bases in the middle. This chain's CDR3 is CASSRDNGNTIYF. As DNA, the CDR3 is TGTGCCAGCAGCCGGGACAATGGAAACACCATATATTTT.

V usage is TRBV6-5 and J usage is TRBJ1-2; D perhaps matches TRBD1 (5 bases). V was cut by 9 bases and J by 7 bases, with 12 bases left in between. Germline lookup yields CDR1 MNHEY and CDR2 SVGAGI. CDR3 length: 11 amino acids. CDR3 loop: CASQGKGGYTF. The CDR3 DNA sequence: TGTGCCAGTCAGGGAAAGGGTGGCTACACCTTC.